The source of this T cell receptor (beta chain) is a study of T cells in localized non-small cell lung cancer. Study-level results: Among the tissues sampled, uninvolved adjacent lung had the highest T cell clonality, above tumor. Higher blood T cell density went with longer overall survival.

TCRdb keeps only in-frame clones here, not all; method: immunoSEQ multiplex PCR. The sample lists around 80,000 clones, 80% occurring once. This CDR3 is built from 14 residues. Germline CDR1 is SGHDN and CDR2 is FVKESK. Losses at the gene ends were 5 bases for V and 5 bases for J; bases not matched to a gene: 3. Points on this clone: Its antigen is currently unknown.

The rearrangement uses TRBV14 and TRBJ1-6; TRBD1 matches 7 bases. Sequenced here: PBMCs, sampled before any cancer treatment. This TCR derives from a man aged 40-75 years with stage II squamous cell lung carcinoma. CDR3 in amino acids: CASSTGQNNSPLHF. CDR3 sequence (DNA): TGTGCCAGCAGCACGGGACAGAATAATTCACCCCTCCACTTT.